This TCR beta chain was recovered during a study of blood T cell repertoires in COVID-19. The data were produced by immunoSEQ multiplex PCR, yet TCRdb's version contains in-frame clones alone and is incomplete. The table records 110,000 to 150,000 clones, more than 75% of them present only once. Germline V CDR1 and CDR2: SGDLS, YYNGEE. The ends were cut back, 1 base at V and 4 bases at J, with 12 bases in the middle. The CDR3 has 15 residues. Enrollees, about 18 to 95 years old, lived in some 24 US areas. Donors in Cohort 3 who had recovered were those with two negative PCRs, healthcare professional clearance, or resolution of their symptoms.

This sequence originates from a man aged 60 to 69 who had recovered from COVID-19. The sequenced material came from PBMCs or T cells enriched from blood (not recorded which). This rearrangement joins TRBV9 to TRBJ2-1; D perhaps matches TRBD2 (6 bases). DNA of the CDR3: TGTGCCAGCAGCGTACAAAGCGGGCATTACAATGAGCAGTTCTTC. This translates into CASSVQSGHYNEQFF. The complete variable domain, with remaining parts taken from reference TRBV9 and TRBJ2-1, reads DSGVTQTPKHLITATGQRVTLRCSPRSGDLSVYWYQQSLDQGLQFLIQYYNGEERAKGNILERFSAQQFPDLHSELNLSSLELGDSALYFCASSVQSGHYNEQFFGPGTRLTVL.